The T cell receptor (beta chain) described here comes from a study of cytomegalovirus exposure and HLA in healthy donors. The PCR was carried out with 60 Vbeta primers and 13 Jbeta primers. Only in-frame clones appear in the TCRdb table, and some are missing; sequencing was by immunoSEQ multiplex PCR. Its table records tens of thousands of clones. Germline V lookup: CDR1 SGHNT, CDR2 YYREEE (reference sequence). This CDR3 contains 15 residues. The trim removed 3 bases at V and 3 bases at J, leaving 9 bases unmatched. This TCR came from a man between 25 and 39 years old in good health and CMV-seronegative. J is TRBJ2-7 and V is TRBV5-4; 7 bases map to TRBD1. Sequencing used PBMCs. The CDR3 nucleotides read TGTGCCAGCAGCTCCCAGACAGACAGGGTCTACGAGCAGTACTTC. Protein sequence: CASSSQTDRVYEQYF.